The rows below give T cell receptor beta chains drawn from one sample of a study of blood T cell repertoires in COVID-19. This table comes from immunoSEQ multiplex PCR, and its TCRdb copy is limited to in-frame clones, with some not included. The sample has some 49,000 clones, over 80% seen once. What was sequenced was peripheral blood. The receptors were gathered from a human donor in a cohort sampled during active COVID-19. Each CDR3 is given with its conserved first and last residue. The order of the fields is D gene, V gene, clone size, J gene, CDR3 protein, CDR3 DNA. D genes are given only for firm matches. Clone size is shown for a subset of rows, as once, few, many or a class of expanded clone.

TRBD1	TRBV6-5	once	TRBJ2-2	CASSRGQGYTGELFF	TGTGCCAGCAGCCGTGGACAGGGGTACACCGGGGAGCTGTTTTTT
.	TRBV7-9	.	TRBJ1-1	CASTPRGGGTEAFF	TGTGCCAGCACCCCTAGGGGGGGAGGCACTGAAGCTTTCTTT
TRBD2	TRBV6-6	.	TRBJ2-1	CASSRGVEQFF	TGTGCCAGCAGCCGGGGGGTTGAGCAGTTCTTC
.	TRBV30	.	TRBJ1-2	CAWSLQGGGYTF	TGTGCCTGGAGTCTACAGGGTGGGGGCTACACCTTC
.	TRBV27	.	TRBJ2-7	CASSSRTKPYEQYF	TGTGCCAGCAGTTCCCGGACTAAACCCTACGAGCAGTACTTC
.	TRBV4-2	.	TRBJ1-2	CASSQDHGDYGYTF	TGTGCCAGCAGCCAAGATCACGGGGACTATGGCTACACCTTC
.	TRBV7-9	once	TRBJ1-4	CASSLGEGGEKLFF	TGTGCCAGCAGCTTAGGGGAGGGCGGTGAAAAACTGTTTTTT
TRBD2	TRBV20-1	.	TRBJ2-7	CSASPPSGGAYEQYF	TGCAGTGCTAGTCCGCCCAGCGGGGGGGCCTACGAGCAGTACTTC
.	TRBV19	.	TRBJ2-7	CASSYSSYEQYF	TGTGCCAGTAGTTACAGTTCCTACGAGCAGTACTTC
.	TRBV27	few	TRBJ1-2	CASSLLGGEGYTF	TGTGCCAGCAGTTTATTGGGGGGTGAAGGCTACACCTTC
.	TRBV18	.	TRBJ1-5	CASSPRDTGRENQPQHF	TGTGCCAGCTCACCAAGGGACACGGGACGGGAAAATCAGCCCCAGCATTTT
TRBD1	TRBV28	.	TRBJ1-4	CASSSGGQEKLFF	TGTGCCAGCAGTTCAGGGGGCCAAGAAAAACTGTTTTTT
.	TRBV24-1	.	TRBJ1-2	CATSVRAGRGYTF	TGTGCCACCAGTGTCAGGGCAGGTCGTGGCTACACCTTC
.	TRBV2	.	TRBJ2-7	CASRPDSYEQYF	TGTGCCAGCAGACCGGACAGCTACGAGCAGTACTTC
.	TRBV30	.	TRBJ1-2	CAWSVHRANYGYTF	TGTGCCTGGAGTGTACACAGGGCAAACTATGGCTACACCTTC
.	TRBV5-6	.	TRBJ2-7	CASSLAEGVRPYF	TGTGCCAGCAGCTTGGCCGAGGGGGTAAGGCCGTACTTC
.	TRBV19	.	TRBJ1-6	CASSIQNGGRDSRSPLHF	TGTGCCAGTAGTATACAGAATGGGGGCCGAGACAGTCGTTCACCCCTCCACTTT
.	TRBV3-1/TRBV3-2	.	TRBJ1-5	CASSHRGGHPQPQHF	TGTGCCAGCAGCCACCGAGGGGGACACCCACAGCCCCAGCATTTT
.	TRBV6-2/TRBV6-3	.	TRBJ1-5	CASSYSLQNHQPQHF	TGTGCCAGCAGTTACTCCTTACAGAACCATCAGCCCCAGCATTTT
.	TRBV4-3	.	TRBJ2-7	CASSPGHPRSYEQYF	TGCGCCAGCAGCCCCGGACACCCCAGGTCCTACGAGCAGTACTTC
TRBD1	TRBV2	few	TRBJ1-4	CASSILTGVRNEKLFF	TGTGCCAGCAGTATACTTACAGGGGTTCGTAATGAAAAACTGTTTTTT
TRBD2	TRBV7-2	.	TRBJ2-3	CASSSRLAGGTDTQYF	TGTGCCAGCAGCTCACGACTAGCGGGGGGTACAGATACGCAGTATTTT
TRBD1	TRBV3-1/TRBV3-2	.	TRBJ2-7	CASSQGNRGYEQYF	TGTGCCAGCAGCCAAGGGAACAGGGGCTACGAGCAGTACTTC
TRBD2	TRBV18	.	TRBJ2-7	CASSPGTSGVNEQYF	TGTGCCAGCTCACCAGGGACTAGCGGGGTAAACGAGCAGTACTTC
.	TRBV21-1	.	TRBJ2-7	CASSNGGNEQYF	TGTGCCAGCAGCAACGGGGGGAACGAGCAGTACTTC
.	TRBV21-1	.	TRBJ2-3	CASSLLLAEDTDTQYF	TGTGCCAGCAGCCTCCTACTAGCGGAAGACACAGATACGCAGTATTTT
TRBD2	TRBV5-1	.	TRBJ2-7	CASSLDGGTYEQYF	TGCGCCAGCAGCTTGGACGGGGGGACCTACGAGCAGTACTTC
TRBD1	TRBV6-2/TRBV6-3	.	TRBJ2-6	CASSLTGAGGANVLTF	TGTGCCAGCAGTCTAACAGGGGCGGGTGGGGCCAACGTCCTGACTTTC
.	TRBV18	.	TRBJ2-3	CASSPGGSTDTQYF	TGTGCCAGCTCACCAGGGGGGAGCACAGATACGCAGTATTTT
.	TRBV20-1	.	TRBJ1-1	CSADRQDQAFF	TGCAGTGCTGATAGACAAGACCAAGCTTTCTTT
TRBD1	TRBV5-1	.	TRBJ1-6	CASSFTGGRGNSPLHF	TGCGCCAGCAGCTTCACAGGGGGAAGGGGAAATTCACCCCTCCACTTT
TRBD1	TRBV19	.	TRBJ2-1	CASRDRGYNEQFF	TGTGCCAGCAGGGACAGGGGTTACAATGAGCAGTTCTTC
TRBD1	TRBV19	.	TRBJ1-1	CASSTQTGGTEAFF	TGTGCCAGTAGTACACAAACAGGGGGCACTGAAGCTTTCTTT
.	TRBV3-1/TRBV3-2	.	TRBJ1-1	CASSTRPGAEAFF	TGTGCCAGCAGCACCCGTCCCGGGGCTGAAGCTTTCTTT
.	TRBV5-8	.	TRBJ2-6	CASSLRRGRSGANVLTF	TGTGCCAGCAGCTTGAGGCGGGGCCGCTCTGGGGCCAACGTCCTGACTTTC
TRBD1	TRBV28	.	TRBJ2-6	CASSSTQGAGGANVLTF	TGTGCCAGCAGTTCAACACAGGGGGCTGGTGGGGCCAACGTCCTGACTTTC
.	TRBV12-3/TRBV12-4	.	TRBJ2-2	CASSLVRSRELFF	TGTGCCAGCAGTTTAGTCAGATCTCGGGAGCTGTTTTTT
TRBD1	TRBV30	.	TRBJ1-1	CAWSKGAGTEAFF	TGTGCCTGGAGTAAGGGGGCTGGGACTGAAGCTTTCTTT
.	TRBV27	.	TRBJ1-6	CASSDSSYSYNSPLHF	TGTGCCAGCAGTGACAGCTCATACTCCTATAATTCACCCCTCCACTTT
TRBD1	TRBV2	.	TRBJ1-1	CASRRTGPMNTEAFF	TGTGCCAGCAGGAGGACAGGGCCTATGAACACTGAAGCTTTCTTT
.	TRBV25-1	once	TRBJ1-1	CASQGSNTEAFF	TGTGCCAGTCAGGGTTCGAACACTGAAGCTTTCTTT
.	TRBV4-3	few	TRBJ1-5	CASSRTGYYRQPQHF	TGCGCCAGCAGCAGAACAGGGTATTACCGTCAGCCCCAGCATTTT
TRBD1	TRBV29-1	.	TRBJ1-1	CSVGTGVTEAFF	TGCAGCGTTGGGACAGGTGTAACTGAAGCTTTCTTT
.	TRBV18	few	TRBJ1-2	CASSLSSPPADYGYTF	TGTGCCAGCTCACTTTCCAGTCCCCCGGCGGACTATGGCTACACCTTC
.	TRBV6-2/TRBV6-3	.	TRBJ1-6	CASSLRGSYNSPLHF	TGTGCCAGCAGTTTAAGGGGTTCCTATAATTCACCCCTCCACTTT
TRBD1	TRBV27	.	TRBJ2-7	CASSLSTGTGPYF	TGTGCCAGCAGTTTATCAACCGGGACAGGGCCGTACTTC
.	TRBV2	once	TRBJ1-6	CASSKTGQSTNSPLHF	TGTGCCAGCAGTAAAACAGGGCAGAGTACCAATTCACCCCTCCACTTT
TRBD1	TRBV6-5	.	TRBJ1-2	CASGQERYGYTF	TGTGCCAGCGGACAGGAGAGGTATGGCTACACCTTC
.	TRBV6-2/TRBV6-3	.	TRBJ2-5	CASSYGQFQETQYF	TGTGCCAGCAGTTATGGACAGTTCCAAGAGACCCAGTACTTC
TRBD2	TRBV3-1/TRBV3-2	.	TRBJ2-7	CASSQDQGGSYEQYF	TGTGCCAGCAGCCAAGACCAGGGAGGGAGCTACGAGCAGTACTTC
TRBD1	TRBV27	.	TRBJ1-2	CASSLTRTLQGASGYTF	TGTGCCAGCAGTTTAACCCGGACATTACAGGGGGCGTCGGGCTACACCTTC
TRBD2	TRBV11-3	.	TRBJ2-1	CASSLAKRGRDEQFF	TGTGCCAGCAGCTTAGCCAAGCGGGGGAGGGATGAGCAGTTCTTC
.	TRBV12-5	.	TRBJ1-3	CASAGTGNTIYF	TGTGCTAGCGCGGGTACTGGAAACACCATATATTTT
.	TRBV30	few	TRBJ1-2	CAWSGSWGRRGGYTF	TGTGCCTGGAGTGGGTCCTGGGGGAGGCGTGGCGGCTACACCTTC
TRBD1	TRBV28	.	TRBJ2-7	CASTFLADRGTEQYF	TGTGCCAGCACCTTCCTCGCCGACAGGGGTACCGAGCAGTACTTC
.	TRBV13	.	TRBJ1-3	CASSSRRVTSGNTIYF	TGTGCCAGCAGCTCACGGAGGGTTACCTCTGGAAACACCATATATTTT
.	TRBV19	.	TRBJ1-5	CASSSRGYQPQHF	TGTGCCAGTAGTTCTAGGGGCTATCAGCCCCAGCATTTT
.	TRBV4-1	.	TRBJ1-2	CASSQDLPDYGYTF	TGCGCCAGCAGCCAAGATCTCCCAGACTATGGCTACACCTTC
TRBD1	TRBV6-1	.	TRBJ1-1	CASSEGGGRARTEAFF	TGTGCCAGCAGTGAAGGAGGGGGCCGGGCTCGCACTGAAGCTTTCTTT
.	TRBV9	.	TRBJ2-7	CASSVRMTGIHEQYF	TGTGCCAGCAGCGTAAGGATGACAGGCATCCACGAGCAGTACTTC